This T cell receptor beta chain was identified in a study of blood T cell repertoires in COVID-19. Original data processing: By means of reference gene primer amplification, nucleated cell counts were estimated. Using immunoSEQ multiplex PCR, the repertoire was profiled, and TCRdb retains in-frame clones only, with some absent. V, J and clone size are those of that table, while D and trimming were read from the DNA. The table records a few hundred thousand clones, 80% to 85% of them present only once. This CDR3 has 15 amino acids. The V end was cut by 3 bases, the J end by 5 bases, with 16 bases between. Germline V gene data show CDR1 as SGHTA and CDR2 as FQGTGA.

The source material was PBMCs or T cells enriched from blood (not recorded which). The sequence derives from a man aged 40-49 years who had been exposed to COVID-19. The gene calls are TRBV7-3 and TRBJ2-5; TRBD1 is a possible D gene (6 bases). CDR3 region: CASSFGTSQGETQYF. The CDR3 bases are TGTGCCAGCAGCTTTGGGACATCTCAGGGGGAGACCCAGTACTTC.